Below are 17 T cell receptor beta chains sequenced from a single sample in a study of cytomegalovirus exposure and HLA in healthy donors. Measured with immunoSEQ multiplex PCR; TCRdb has only the in-frame clones, and not every one. Here the sample spans around 170,000 clones, around 84% being singletons. The sample taken for sequencing was PBMCs. These receptors came from a man between 18 and 29 years old in good health and CMV-seropositive.

The rearrangement links TRBV6-5 to TRBJ2-3; 7 bases fit TRBD2. Trimming cost V 2 bases and J 3 bases; bases outside gene matches: 5. Germline V gives CDR1 MNHEY, CDR2 SVGAGI. This CDR3 is 15 amino acids long. The CDR3 sequence is CASSYGEGGTDTQYF. The CDR3 DNA is TGTGCCAGCAGTTACGGGGAGGGAGGGACAGATACGCAGTATTTT.

V gene TRBV4-1 combines with J gene TRBJ1-2, with D uncertain. CDR3 size: 17 residues. Between the trimmed V and J ends, which lost 1 base and 3 bases, there was a span of 18 bases. The V gene's germline CDR1 is MGHRA and CDR2 YSYEKL. The DNA for the CDR3 is TGCGCCAGCAGCCAAGTCGCTGCGGCAGCCCTTGACTATGGCTACACCTTC. It translates to CASSQVAAAALDYGYTF.

The chain is built from TRBV7-2 and TRBJ2-5, with a possible D match to TRBD1 (7 bases). The V end was cut by 2 bases, the J end by 3 bases, with 16 bases between. The CDR3 has 16 amino acids. CDR1 and CDR2 from the germline V gene are SGHTA and FQGNSA. CDR3 sequence: CASSLKGGGRKETQYF. The DNA of the CDR3 is TGTGCCAGCAGCTTAAAAGGAGGGGGCCGGAAAGAGACCCAGTACTTC.

The V call is TRBV19, the J call TRBJ1-4, with D possibly TRBD1 on 5 matching bases. The CDR3 is made up of 14 amino acids. Between the trimmed V and J ends, which lost 3 bases and 8 bases, there was a span of 13 bases. Germline loops: CDR1 LNHDA, CDR2 SQIVND (reference sequence). CDR3 amino acids: CASSIGGYEEKLFF. CDR3 bases: TGTGCCAGTAGTATCGGGGGATACGAGGAAAAACTGTTTTTT.

The CDR3 DNA is TGCGCCAGCAGCCTGTCCGCGGGAGGGCCCACAGATACGCAGTATTTT. It is translated as CASSLSAGGPTDTQYF. The chain links TRBV4-1 to TRBJ2-3, with 9 nucleotides matching TRBD2. CDR1 and CDR2 from the germline V gene are MGHRA and YSYEKL. This CDR3 has 16 amino acids. V was pared by 4 bases and J by 2 bases, with 7 bases of the junction left unmatched.

V and J are TRBV6-5 and TRBJ1-1; D not resolved. CDR1 is MNHEY, CDR2 SVGAGI, per germline. V was shortened by 5 bases and J by 1 base, with 11 bases between the two germline ends. The CDR3 contains 14 residues. In nucleotides, the CDR3 is TGTGCCAGCAGTCAATCCGGAGGGAACACTGAAGCTTTCTTT. Protein product: CASSQSGGNTEAFF.

The chain joins TRBV6-5 to TRBJ2-5; 8 bases line up with TRBD1. Germline CDR1 is MNHEY and CDR2 is SVGAGI. The CDR3 spans 14 residues. V lost 5 bases and J lost 3; bases outside the gene matches: 5. This CDR3 is CASSQGARKETQYF. The CDR3 nucleotides read TGTGCCAGCAGTCAGGGGGCAAGGAAAGAGACCCAGTACTTC.

This sequence joins TRBV5-1 and TRBJ2-1; 8 bases are a match to TRBD1. Germline CDR1 and CDR2: SGHRS and YFSETQ. The CDR3 runs 13 residues. V lost 3 bases, J lost 8 bases, and 4 bases stayed unmatched. CDR3 protein: CASSWTGSDEQFF. The CDR3 DNA reads TGCGCCAGCAGCTGGACAGGGTCGGATGAGCAGTTCTTC. Based on the CDR3 plus reference TRBV5-1 and TRBJ2-1, the full variable domain is KAGVTQTPRYLIKTRGQQVTLSCSPISGHRSVSWYQQTPGQGLQFLFEYFSETQRNKGNFPGRFSGRQFSNSRSEMNVSTLELGDSALYLCASSWTGSDEQFFGPGTRLTVL.

This chain links TRBV28 with TRBJ1-1, with TRBD1 matching over 12 bases. The CDR3 extends over 17 amino acids. Trimming cost V 5 bases and J 5 bases; bases outside gene matches: 12. Germline CDR1 is MDHEN and CDR2 is SYDVKM. The CDR3, as DNA: TGTGCCAGCAGTCGACTCCGGGACAGGGGGCGCGGGACTGAAGCTTTCTTT. Its translation: CASSRLRDRGRGTEAFF.

This chain links TRBV9 with TRBJ2-3; D is perhaps TRBD1 (6 bases). The germline CDR1 and CDR2 sequences are SGDLS and YYNGEE. CDR3 size: 16 residues. Trimming removed 1 base from V and 0 bases from J, with 12 bases in between. CDR3 nucleotides: TGTGCCAGCAGCGTATTCTCGGGACAAAGCACAGATACGCAGTATTTT. Its translation: CASSVFSGQSTDTQYF.

The chain uses TRBV7-2 and TRBJ2-4; no clear D gene. The V end was cut by 4 bases, the J end by 9 bases, with 10 bases between. The CDR3 has 12 amino acids. Germline CDR1 reads SGHTA; CDR2 reads FQGNSA. For the CDR3, the DNA is TGTGCCAGCAGCTCCGAACCTAGCATTCAGTACTTC. This gives the protein CASSSEPSIQYF.

This clone has only one observation. The V and J genes are TRBV4-2 and TRBJ1-2, with 7 bases aligning to TRBD1. V trimming: 1 base; J trimming: 10 bases; junction bases outside the gene matches: 12. From germline, CDR1 is LGHNA and CDR2 YNFKEQ. The CDR3 has 15 residues. The CDR3 region is CASSQVSGGGRFYTF. As DNA, the CDR3 is TGTGCCAGCAGCCAAGTTTCAGGGGGAGGAAGGTTCTACACCTTC.

V gene TRBV2 combines with J gene TRBJ1-2, with TRBD1 matching over 9 bases. Unmatched junction bases numbered 4, after V lost 6 bases and J lost 5 bases. The germline V gene has CDR1 SNHLY and CDR2 FYNNEI. The CDR3 is 13 residues long. Here the CDR3 DNA reads TGTGCCAGCAGCCCGGGACAGGGTTATGGCTACACCTTC. The encoded protein is CASSPGQGYGYTF.

The chain joins TRBV18 to TRBJ2-7; D might be TRBD1 (5 bases). The germline CDR1 and CDR2 sequences are KGHSH and LQKENI. The CDR3 loop spans 15 amino acids. Trimming removed 3 bases from V and 2 bases from J, with 14 bases in between. The CDR3 nucleotides read TGTGCCAGCTCACCCAGCGTAGGGGCGGCCTACGAGCAGTACTTC. Its protein product is CASSPSVGAAYEQYF. Full variable domain (outside the CDR3, taken from reference TRBV18 and TRBJ2-7): NAGVMQNPRHLVRRRGQEARLRCSPMKGHSHVYWYRQLPEEGLKFMVYLQKENIIDESGMPKERFSAEFPKEGPSILRIQQVVRGDSAAYFCASSPSVGAAYEQYFGPGTRLTVT.

The V gene is TRBV5-4, the J gene TRBJ2-7; D may be TRBD2 (6 bases). The V gene lost 0 bases and the J gene lost 3 bases, with 13 bases spanning the gap. Germline CDR1 reads SGHNT; CDR2 reads YYREEE (reference sequence). CDR3 length: 15 amino acids. This CDR3 reads CASSLAGTAYYEQYF. DNA of the CDR3: TGTGCCAGCAGCTTGGCCGGGACTGCGTACTACGAGCAGTACTTC.

This chain connects TRBV16 to TRBJ2-7; D perhaps matches TRBD2 (6 bases). The germline CDR1 and CDR2 sequences are KGHSY and FQNENV. Trimming cost V 3 bases and J 6 bases, with 6 bases left between them. The CDR3 is 11 amino acids. This CDR3 is CASSQGGEQYF. The CDR3 DNA is TGTGCCAGCAGCCAGGGAGGCGAGCAGTACTTC.

This chain links TRBV4-1 with TRBJ2-7, with D possibly TRBD2 on 6 matching bases. CDR1 MGHRA and CDR2 YSYEKL come from the germline V gene. Trimming pared 2 bases from V and 3 bases from J, leaving 11 bases between. CDR3 size: 14 residues. CDR3 residues: CASSQWAGIYEQYF. The CDR3 nucleotides read TGCGCCAGCAGCCAATGGGCGGGGATCTACGAGCAGTACTTC.